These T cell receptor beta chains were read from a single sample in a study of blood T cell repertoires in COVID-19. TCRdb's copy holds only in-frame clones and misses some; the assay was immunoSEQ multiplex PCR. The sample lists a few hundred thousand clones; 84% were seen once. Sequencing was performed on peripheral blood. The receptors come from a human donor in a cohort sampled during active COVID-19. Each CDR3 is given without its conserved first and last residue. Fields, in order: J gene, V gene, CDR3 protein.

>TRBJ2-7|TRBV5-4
ASSFEGAPAEQY
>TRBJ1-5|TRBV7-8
ASSLRSRENAVYQPQH
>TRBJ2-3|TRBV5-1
ASSPNSRTDTQY
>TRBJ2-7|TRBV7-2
ASSLGSASSYEQY
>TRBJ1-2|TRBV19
ASRGTGGDYGYT
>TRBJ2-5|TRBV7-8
ASSLMGTSGMPRETQY
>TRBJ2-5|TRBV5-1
ASSLQPGRETQY
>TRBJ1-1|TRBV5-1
ASSHIRGTEAF
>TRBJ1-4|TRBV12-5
ASGLGNRGTDEKLF
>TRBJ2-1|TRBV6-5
ASAGGGPYNEQF
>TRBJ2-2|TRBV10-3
AISEPDTNTGELF
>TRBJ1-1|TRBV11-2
ASSFFWTGEDTEAF
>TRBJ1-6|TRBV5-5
ASSFGAENSPLH
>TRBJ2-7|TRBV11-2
ASSLDRDYEQY
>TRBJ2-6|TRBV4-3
ASSQDRSGAGSGANVLT
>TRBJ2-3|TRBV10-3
AITTSGSSTDTQY
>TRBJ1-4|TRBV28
ASSFPRQGFNEKLF
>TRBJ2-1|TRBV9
ASSVARYNEQF
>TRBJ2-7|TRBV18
ASSPLGYEQY
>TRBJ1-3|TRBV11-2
ASSFSGIGNTIY
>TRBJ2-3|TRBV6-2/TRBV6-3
ASSWAREYTQY
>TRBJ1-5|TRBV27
ASSQGPHQPQH
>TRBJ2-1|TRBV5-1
ASSRRDRVRNEQF
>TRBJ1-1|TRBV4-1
ASSQGALQNEAF
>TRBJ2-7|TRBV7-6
ASSLGGQSYEQY
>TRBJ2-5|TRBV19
ASSIQYRGQGETQY
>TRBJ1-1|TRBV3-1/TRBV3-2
ASSRGGSSEAF
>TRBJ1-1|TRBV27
ASSSIRGWAEAF
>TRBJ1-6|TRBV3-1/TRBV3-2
ASSQEGQGYNSPLH
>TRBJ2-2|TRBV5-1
ASSLAAQTTGELF
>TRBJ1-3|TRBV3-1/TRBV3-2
ASSSLRGSGNTIY
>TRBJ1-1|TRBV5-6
ASSPWVGSHEAF
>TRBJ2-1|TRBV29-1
SVDPGQGVDEQF